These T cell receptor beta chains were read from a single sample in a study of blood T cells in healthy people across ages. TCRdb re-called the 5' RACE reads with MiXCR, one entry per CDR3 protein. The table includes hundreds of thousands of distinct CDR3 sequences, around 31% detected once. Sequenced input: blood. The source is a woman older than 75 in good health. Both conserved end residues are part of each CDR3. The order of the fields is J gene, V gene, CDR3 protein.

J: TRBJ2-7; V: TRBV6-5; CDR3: CASSRVVDSSYEQYF
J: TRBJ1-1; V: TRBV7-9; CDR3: CASSLVQGDTEAFF
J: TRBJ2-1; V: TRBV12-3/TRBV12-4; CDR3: CASSLAGPESVLEQFF
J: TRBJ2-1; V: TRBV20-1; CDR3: CSARPGLAGQYNEQFF
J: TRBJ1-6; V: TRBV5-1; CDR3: CASSLGPGGESPLHF
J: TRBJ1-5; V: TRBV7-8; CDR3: CASSILTGNNQPQHF
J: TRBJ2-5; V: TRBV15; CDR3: CATSRSGTEETQYF
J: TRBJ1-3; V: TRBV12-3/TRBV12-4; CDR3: CASSPNGGNAIYF
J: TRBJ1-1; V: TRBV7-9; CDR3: CASSLTGTGWYTEAFF
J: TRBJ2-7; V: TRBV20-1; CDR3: CSASQGAIYEQYF
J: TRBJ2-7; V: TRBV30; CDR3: CAWSDLYEQYF
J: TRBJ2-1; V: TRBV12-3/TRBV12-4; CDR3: CASSLSGTGSLYEQFF
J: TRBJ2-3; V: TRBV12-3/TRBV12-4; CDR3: CASTKRDSLTDTQYF
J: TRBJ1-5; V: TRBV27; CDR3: CASSFYGTGQPQHF
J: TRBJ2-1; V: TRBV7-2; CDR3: CASGSGEQFF
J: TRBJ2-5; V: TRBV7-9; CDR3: CASSFGGNQETQYF
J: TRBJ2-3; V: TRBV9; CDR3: CASSSAGVSSTDTQYF
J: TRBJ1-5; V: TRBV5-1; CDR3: CASSLTGMGNQPQHF
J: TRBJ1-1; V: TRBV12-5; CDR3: CASGLSGISKTARGDTEAFF
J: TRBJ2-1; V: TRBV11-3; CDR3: CASSLASGTGPYNEQFF
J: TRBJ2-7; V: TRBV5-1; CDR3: CASSLAGGNYEQYF
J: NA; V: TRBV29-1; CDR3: CSVELALRGGEQYF
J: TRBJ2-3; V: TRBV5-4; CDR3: CASSRGTSVTDTQYF
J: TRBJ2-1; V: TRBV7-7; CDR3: CASSLGTSYEQFF
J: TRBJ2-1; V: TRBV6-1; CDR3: CASRGRGDSYNGQFF
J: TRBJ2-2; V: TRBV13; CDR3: CASSVRAASGGARTGGLFF
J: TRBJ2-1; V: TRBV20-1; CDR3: CSAEPGRTGDEQFF
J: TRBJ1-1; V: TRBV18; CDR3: CASSPTTGEAFF
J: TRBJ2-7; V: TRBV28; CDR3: CASSLTGTGYSYEQYF
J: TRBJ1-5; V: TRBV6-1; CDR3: CASSQAGASNQPQHF
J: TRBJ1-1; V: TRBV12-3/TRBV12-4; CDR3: CASSFRQNLGTEAFF
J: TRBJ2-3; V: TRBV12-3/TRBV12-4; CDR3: CASSLSGDTEYF
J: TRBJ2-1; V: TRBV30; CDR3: CAWSVRVTYNEQFF
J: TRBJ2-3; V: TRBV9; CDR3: CASSVWTGGDTQYF